These T cell receptor beta chains were read from a single sample in a study of T cell responses to AZD1222 COVID-19 vaccine. Data came from immunoSEQ multiplex PCR; TCRdb stores just in-frame clones and leaves some out. The sample includes approximately 160,000 clones, roughly 89% seen only once; the top ten take around 5%. The sequencing here drew on peripheral blood, taken on day 0 of AZD1222 vaccination. Receptors originate from an adult in good health. CDR3s include the opening cysteine and the closing phenylalanine or tryptophan. The order of the fields is V gene, J gene, D gene, clone size, CDR3 DNA, CDR3 protein. D genes are given only for firm matches. The size field is filled for only some rows; it gives once, few, many or a size class.

TRBV9,TRBJ2-5,TRBD2,.,TGTGCCAGCAGCGTAGCGGGGGGCCAAGAGACCCAGTACTTC,CASSVAGGQETQYF
TRBV6-1,TRBJ2-5,TRBD2,few,TGTGCCAGCAGTGAAGGGGGGGGAGTTGAGACCCAGTACTTC,CASSEGGGVETQYF
TRBV7-2,TRBJ2-7,.,.,TGTGCCAGCAGCTTAGAGGGTCGCGAGCAGTACTTC,CASSLEGREQYF
TRBV6-5,TRBJ1-2,.,.,TGTGCCAGCAGCCAGGGAGGGGAGGACTATGGCTACACCTTC,CASSQGGEDYGYTF
TRBV20-1,TRBJ2-3,.,.,TGCAGTGCTAGTCCCTTGCGCACAGATACGCAGTATTTT,CSASPLRTDTQYF
TRBV14,TRBJ2-6,.,.,TGTGCCAGCAGCCAGCCATACAGCTCTGGGGCCAACGTCCTGACTTTC,CASSQPYSSGANVLTF
TRBV28,TRBJ2-1,.,.,TGTGCCAGCACCAACTCAGGTCAGGCTTACAATGAGCAGTTCTTC,CASTNSGQAYNEQFF
TRBV18,TRBJ1-6,.,.,TGTGCCAGCTCACCAGACATTAATTCACCCCTCCACTTT,CASSPDINSPLHF
TRBV7-2,TRBJ1-3,.,.,TGTGCCAGCAGCTTAGGGAGGGAAAACACCATATATTTT,CASSLGRENTIYF
TRBV5-6,TRBJ1-1,.,once,TGTGCCAGCAGCTTCCAGGGAGTTACTGAAGCTTTCTTT,CASSFQGVTEAFF
TRBV6-2/TRBV6-3,TRBJ2-7,.,.,TGTGCCAGCAGTTATGGGACCTACGAGCAGTACTTC,CASSYGTYEQYF
TRBV12-3/TRBV12-4,TRBJ2-1,.,.,TGTGCCAGCAGTAGAACTAGGGGACAGTTCTTC,CASSRTRGQFF
TRBV29-1,TRBJ2-7,TRBD1,.,TGCAGCGTTGAAGATAACTCAGGGGGCCCTTGGAGCTCCTACGAGCAGTACTTC,CSVEDNSGGPWSSYEQYF
TRBV7-9,TRBJ1-4,.,once,TGTGCCAGCAGCTTAACTACGTTCGGGGGTGAAAAACTGTTTTTT,CASSLTTFGGEKLFF
TRBV19,TRBJ2-5,TRBD2,.,TGTGCCAGTAGTCCGCTAGCGGGAGTGGAGACCCAGTACTTC,CASSPLAGVETQYF